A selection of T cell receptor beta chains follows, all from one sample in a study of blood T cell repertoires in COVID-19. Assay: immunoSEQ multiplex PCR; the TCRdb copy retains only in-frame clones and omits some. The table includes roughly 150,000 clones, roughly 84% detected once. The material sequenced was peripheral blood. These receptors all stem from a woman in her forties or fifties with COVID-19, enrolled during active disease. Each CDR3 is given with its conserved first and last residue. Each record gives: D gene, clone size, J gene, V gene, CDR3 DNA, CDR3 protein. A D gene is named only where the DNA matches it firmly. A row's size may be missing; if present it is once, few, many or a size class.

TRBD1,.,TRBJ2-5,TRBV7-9,TGTGCCAGCAGAGTGACAGGGGTAGAGACCCAGTACTTC,CASRVTGVETQYF
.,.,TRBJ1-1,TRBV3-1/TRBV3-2,TGTGCCAGCAGCCAAGGGGGGACACCAAACACTGAAGCTTTCTTT,CASSQGGTPNTEAFF
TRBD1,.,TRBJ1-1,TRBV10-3,TGTGCCAGTAACAGGGGGGACACTGAAGCTTTCTTT,CASNRGDTEAFF
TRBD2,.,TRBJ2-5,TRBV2,TGTGCCAGCAGCGGGACTAGCGGAGAGACCCAGTACTTC,CASSGTSGETQYF
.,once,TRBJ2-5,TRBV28,TGTGCCAGCAGTTTATTTCGTCTCGGGGAGACCCAGTACTTC,CASSLFRLGETQYF
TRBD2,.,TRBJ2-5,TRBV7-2,TGTGCCAGCAGCTCGGTCGGGACTAGCAGGTTCCAGTACTTC,CASSSVGTSRFQYF
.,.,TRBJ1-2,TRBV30,TGTGCCTGGAGTGTTATCACTACTAACTATGGCTACACCTTC,CAWSVITTNYGYTF
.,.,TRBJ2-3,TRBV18,TGTGCCAGCTCACCTCAGGGGTCTAGCATTACAGATACGCAGTATTTT,CASSPQGSSITDTQYF
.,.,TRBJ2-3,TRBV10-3,TGTGCCATCAGTGTGACGGAGGGATCTAGCACAGATACGCAGTATTTT,CAISVTEGSSTDTQYF
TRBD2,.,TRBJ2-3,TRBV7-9,TGTGCCAGCAGCTCCACGACTAGCGGGGGACCCACAGATACGCAGTATTTT,CASSSTTSGGPTDTQYF
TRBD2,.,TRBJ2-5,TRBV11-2,TGTGCCAGCAGCTTGGCGGCGGGGGGGATGGAGACCCAGTACTTC,CASSLAAGGMETQYF
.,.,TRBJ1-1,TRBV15,TGTGCCACCAGCAGGGGGGGATTGGGCACTGAAGCTTTCTTT,CATSRGGLGTEAFF
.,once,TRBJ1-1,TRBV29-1,TGCAGCGTTTACAGGGAGGGCACTGAAGCTTTCTTT,CSVYREGTEAFF
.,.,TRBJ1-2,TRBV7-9,TGTGCCAGCAGCTTTTTGGACGGCGGGGATGGCTACACCTTC,CASSFLDGGDGYTF
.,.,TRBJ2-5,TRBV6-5,TGTGCCACCGGTGCTGAAACCCAGTACTTC,CATGAETQYF
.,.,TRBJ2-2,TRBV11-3,TGTGCCAGCAGCTTACAGGACATAGAGCTGTTTTTT,CASSLQDIELFF
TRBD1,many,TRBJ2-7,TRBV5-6,TGTGCCAGCAGCCCCGGGACAGGGCTTCGGGAGCAGTACTTC,CASSPGTGLREQYF
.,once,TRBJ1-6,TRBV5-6,TGTGCCAGCAGCGGACACAGCGAAAGCTCCTATAATTCACCCCTCCACTTT,CASSGHSESSYNSPLHF
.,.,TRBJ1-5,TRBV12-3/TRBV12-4,TGTGCCAGCAGGGGAGATGGCAATCAGCCCCAGCATTTT,CASRGDGNQPQHF
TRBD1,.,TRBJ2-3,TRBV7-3,TGTGCCAGCAGACTGACAGGGTCAGATACGCAGTATTTT,CASRLTGSDTQYF
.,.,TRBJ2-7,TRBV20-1,TGCAGTGCCGCTAGTTGGGACGAGCAGTACTTC,CSAASWDEQYF
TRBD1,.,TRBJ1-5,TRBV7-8,TGTGCCAGCACCCAGGGGGTTAGCAATCAGCCCCAGCATTTT,CASTQGVSNQPQHF
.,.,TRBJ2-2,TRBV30,TGTGCCGGACCCCTACAGGGACGTGACACCGGGGAGCTGTTTTTT,CAGPLQGRDTGELFF
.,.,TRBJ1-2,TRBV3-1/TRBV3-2,TGTGCCAGCAGCCAAGAATCGGACTATGGCTACACCTTC,CASSQESDYGYTF
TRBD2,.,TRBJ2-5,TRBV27,TGTGCCAGCAGTTTATCAGAGTCGGGTCGGAGCGGGGGGCCAAGGGAGACCCAGTACTTC,CASSLSESGRSGGPRETQYF
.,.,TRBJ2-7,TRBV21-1,TGTGCCAGCAGCAAAGGGGGGGGAAAGGGTGCCGAGCAGTACTTC,CASSKGGGKGAEQYF
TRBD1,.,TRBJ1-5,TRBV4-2,TGTGCCAGCAGCCAAGACATGGGACAGGGGATACTTCAGCCCCAGCATTTT,CASSQDMGQGILQPQHF
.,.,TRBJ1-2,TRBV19,TGTGCCAGTAGTCCCCGGGGAGGTGCGGGCTACACCTTC,CASSPRGGAGYTF
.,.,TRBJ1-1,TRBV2,TGTGCCAGCAGGGGGACATTTTTAAACACTGAAGCTTTCTTT,CASRGTFLNTEAFF
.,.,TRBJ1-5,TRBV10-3,TGTGCCATCAGTGAGTCTGAGGGTCTGGATCAGCCCCAGCATTTT,CAISESEGLDQPQHF
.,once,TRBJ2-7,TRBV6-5,TGTGCCAGCAGTCAACAGGGCTACGAGCAGTACTTC,CASSQQGYEQYF
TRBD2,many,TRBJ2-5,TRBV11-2,TGTGCCAGCACCCTTTCCAGCCAGCGGGGCTGGGAGACCCAGTACTTC,CASTLSSQRGWETQYF
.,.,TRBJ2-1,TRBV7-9,TGTGCCAGCAGCGGACAGCTCAATGAGCAGTTCTTC,CASSGQLNEQFF
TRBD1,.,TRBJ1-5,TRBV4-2,TGTGCCAGCAGCCCCTACTTGACAGGGGGGCATCAGCCCCAGCATTTT,CASSPYLTGGHQPQHF
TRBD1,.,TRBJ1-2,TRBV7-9,TGTGCCAGCAGCTTAGTCGGCAGGGGGGACTATGGCTACACCTTC,CASSLVGRGDYGYTF
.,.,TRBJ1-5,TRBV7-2,TGTGCCAGCAGCCCGCCGGGACTTCATCAGCCCCAGCATTTT,CASSPPGLHQPQHF
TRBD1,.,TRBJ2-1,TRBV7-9,TGTGCCAGCAGCTCCCCGGACAGGGTTTCTGAGCAGTTCTTC,CASSSPDRVSEQFF
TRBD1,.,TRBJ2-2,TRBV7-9,TGTGCCAGCAGCTTAGTTGTGCAGACAGGGGACACCGGGGAGCTGTTTTTT,CASSLVVQTGDTGELFF
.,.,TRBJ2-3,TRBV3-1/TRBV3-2,TGTGCCAGCAGCTCAACTAGGTTAGATACGCAGTATTTT,CASSSTRLDTQYF
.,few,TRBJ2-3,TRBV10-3,TGTGCCATCCTAAGCACAGATACGCAGTATTTT,CAILSTDTQYF
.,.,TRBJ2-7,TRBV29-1,TGCAGCGTTGAAGACAGTAAACCCAGCTACGAGCAGTACTTC,CSVEDSKPSYEQYF
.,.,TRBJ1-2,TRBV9,TGTGCCAGCAGCGTGGACGCGGGGGTTAACTATGGCTACACCTTC,CASSVDAGVNYGYTF
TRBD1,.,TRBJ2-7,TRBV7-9,TGTGCCAGCAGCACCCGGGACAGGGCCCACGAGCAGTACTTC,CASSTRDRAHEQYF
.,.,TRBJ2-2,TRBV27,TGTGCCAGCAGTAGAGGGACGAACACCGGGGAGCTGTTTTTT,CASSRGTNTGELFF
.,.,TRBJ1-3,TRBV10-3,TGTGCCATCAGTGACTCGGAGGACACCATATATTTT,CAISDSEDTIYF
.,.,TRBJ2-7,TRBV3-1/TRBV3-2,TGTGCCAGCAGCCAAGAAGGACAGAACGAGCAGTACTTC,CASSQEGQNEQYF
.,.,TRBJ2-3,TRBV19,TGTGCCAGTAGTATCGAACTAGCCACAGATACGCAGTATTTT,CASSIELATDTQYF
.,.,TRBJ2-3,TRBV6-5,TGTGCCAGCAGTTTATTCGGACAAAGCACAGATACGCAGTATTTT,CASSLFGQSTDTQYF
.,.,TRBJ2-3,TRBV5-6,TGTGCCAGCAGCTTCGTTAGCACAGATACGCAGTATTTT,CASSFVSTDTQYF
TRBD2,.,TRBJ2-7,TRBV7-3,TGTGCCAGCAGCTTGAACGGGGGGACGTCCTACGAGCAGTACTTC,CASSLNGGTSYEQYF
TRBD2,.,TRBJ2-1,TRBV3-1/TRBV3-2,TGTGCCAGCAGCCAATATGGGGGCGCCGGGGGAAGGACTAGCGGAGCATACAATGAGCAGTTCTTC,CASSQYGGAGGRTSGAYNEQFF
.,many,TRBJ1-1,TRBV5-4,TGTGCCAGCAGCTTGCTCGGGAAGAACACTGAAGCTTTCTTT,CASSLLGKNTEAFF
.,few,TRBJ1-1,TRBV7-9,TGTGCCAGCAGCTTACCTGGGGCCTATGAAGCTTTCTTT,CASSLPGAYEAFF
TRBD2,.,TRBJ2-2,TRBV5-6,TGTGCCAGCAGCTTGGTATCTAGCGGGGGGGCCGGGGAGCTGTTTTTT,CASSLVSSGGAGELFF
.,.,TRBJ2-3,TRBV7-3,TGTGCCAGCAGCTTAACCGGTGGCACAGATACGCAGTATTTT,CASSLTGGTDTQYF
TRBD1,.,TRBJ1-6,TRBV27,TGTGCCAGCAGTTTAGGGTTAGGACAGGGGTCCTCACCCCTCCACTTT,CASSLGLGQGSSPLHF
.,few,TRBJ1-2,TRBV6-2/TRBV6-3,TGTGCCAGCAGTTACTCGATGGGGGCCCTCTATGGCTACACCTTC,CASSYSMGALYGYTF
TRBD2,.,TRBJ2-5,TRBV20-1,TGCAGTGCTAGTCCACTTCTAGCGGGGGGCCAAGAGACCCAGTACTTC,CSASPLLAGGQETQYF
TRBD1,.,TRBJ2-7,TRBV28,TGTGCCAGCACTCCCCGCGGACAGGGACCCTACGAGCAGTACTTC,CASTPRGQGPYEQYF
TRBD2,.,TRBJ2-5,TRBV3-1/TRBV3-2,TGTGCCAGCAGCCAAGTAACTAGCGGGGGGCCTCGCCAAGAGACCCAGTACTTC,CASSQVTSGGPRQETQYF